This record looks at one TCR beta chain sequence and its context. The data are from a study of memory CD4+ T cells and cytomegalovirus serostatus. Trimming cost V 3 bases and J 7 bases, with 24 bases left between them. Germline CDR1 reads MNHNS; CDR2 reads SASEGT. CDR3 length: 17 amino acids. Using immunoSEQ multiplex PCR, the repertoire was profiled, and TCRdb retains in-frame clones only, with some absent. The repertoire includes 46,000 or so clones, 60% to 80% of them detected once, and more than 0.9% sits in the top ten. The sort gate was single viable CD3+CD4+CD8-CD45RO+ cells for memory CD4+ T cells.

This clonotype was obtained from an adult in good health and CMV-seronegative. The chain has TRBV6-1 and TRBJ1-1, with D possibly matching TRBD1 (5 bases). Sequenced input: memory CD4+ T cells from blood. The CDR3 region has the DNA TGTGCCAGCAGTGACGGATGGTCGGGGGGGGAAGAAATTGAAGCTTTCTTT. It is translated as CASSDGWSGGEEIEAFF.